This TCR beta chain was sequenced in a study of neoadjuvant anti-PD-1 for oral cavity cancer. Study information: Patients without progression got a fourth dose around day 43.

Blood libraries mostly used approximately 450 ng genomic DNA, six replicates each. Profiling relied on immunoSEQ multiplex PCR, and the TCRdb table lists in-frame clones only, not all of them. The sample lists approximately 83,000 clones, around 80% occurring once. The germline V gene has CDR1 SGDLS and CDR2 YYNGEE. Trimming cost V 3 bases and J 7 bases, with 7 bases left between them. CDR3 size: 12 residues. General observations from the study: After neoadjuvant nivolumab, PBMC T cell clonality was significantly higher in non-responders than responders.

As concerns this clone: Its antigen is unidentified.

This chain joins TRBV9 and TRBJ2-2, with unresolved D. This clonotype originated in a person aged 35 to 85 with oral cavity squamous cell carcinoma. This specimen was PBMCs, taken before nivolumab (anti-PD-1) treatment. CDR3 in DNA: TGTGCCAGCAGCGGGAGAGGCGGGGAGCTGTTTTTT. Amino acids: CASSGRGGELFF. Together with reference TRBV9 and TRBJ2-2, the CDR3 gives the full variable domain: DSGVTQTPKHLITATGQRVTLRCSPRSGDLSVYWYQQSLDQGLQFLIQYYNGEERAKGNILERFSAQQFPDLHSELNLSSLELGDSALYFCASSGRGGELFFGEGSRLTVL.